This T cell receptor beta chain comes out of a study of T cells after yellow fever vaccination. Findings and caveats of the study: Relatively few clonotypes were ones that appeared in both CD4 and CD8 compartments.

The V end was cut by 7 bases, the J end by 2 bases, with 12 bases between. The CDR3 runs to 15 residues. Germline V gene sequence: CDR1 MNHEY, CDR2 SVGEGT. As regards this clonotype: As yet, its antigen is unknown.

TCRdb recomputed calls from the 5' RACE reads with MiXCR, one row per CDR3 protein. The sample yields some 340,000 distinct CDR3 sequences, over 3.5% seen once. The clonotype comes from a man between 18 and 35 years old who received the YFV17D yellow fever vaccine. Material: PBMCs, obtained 5 days after the yellow fever booster vaccination. The gene calls are TRBV6-2 or TRBV6-3 and TRBJ2-6; D is possibly TRBD1 (6 bases). The CDR3 nucleotides read TGTGCCAGCAACCAACAGGGCCCTGGGGCCAACGTCCTGACTTTC. Translating gives CASNQQGPGANVLTF.